The 18 T cell receptor beta chains listed next were all sequenced from one sample in a study of OX40 agonist ivuxolimab in advanced cancers. Sequencing used immunoSEQ multiplex PCR; TCRdb keeps in-frame clones, though not all of them. Among over 90,000 clones listed, around 94% were seen once. Here the sequenced sample was CD4+ or CD8+ T cells sorted from blood, taken in a trial of the OX40 agonist ivuxolimab. The receptor set was obtained from an adult with an advanced solid tumor such as melanoma, head and neck, liver or kidney cancer.

The rearrangement links TRBV5-5 to TRBJ1-1; no firm D call. Germline loops: CDR1 SGHKS, CDR2 YYEKEE (reference sequence). This CDR3 is 14 amino acids long. Trimming stripped 6 bases from V and 1 base from J, with 13 bases between. CDR3 sequence (DNA): TGTGCCAGCACCCCGACAATAACGAACACTGAAGCTTTCTTT. Amino acid sequence: CASTPTITNTEAFF.

The chain employs TRBV7-9 and TRBJ2-5, with 7 bases lining up with TRBD2. This CDR3 region has 15 residues. Germline V lookup: CDR1 SEHNR, CDR2 FQNEAQ (reference sequence). V trimming: 3 bases; J trimming: 4 bases; junction bases outside the gene matches: 8. The CDR3 DNA sequence: TGTGCCAGCAGCTTTAAACCAGCGGGGATAGAGACCCAGTACTTC. This gives the protein CASSFKPAGIETQYF. The variable domain in full, completed from reference TRBV7-9 and TRBJ2-5, reads DTGVSQNPRHKITKRGQNVTFRCDPISEHNRLYWYRQTLGQGPEFLTYFQNEAQLEKSRLLSDRFSAERPKGSFSTLEIQRTEQGDSAMYLCASSFKPAGIETQYFGPGTRLLVL.

J is TRBJ2-5 and V is TRBV9; 9 positions match TRBD1. CDR3 size: 15 residues. V trimming: 0 bases; J trimming: 9 bases; junction bases outside the gene matches: 9. In germline, CDR1 is SGDLS, CDR2 YYNGEE. The CDR3 sequence: CASSVEPQGAPPQYF. CDR3 in DNA: TGTGCCAGCAGCGTAGAGCCACAGGGGGCGCCTCCCCAGTACTTC.

This sequence joins TRBV7-2 and TRBJ2-1, with D possibly matching TRBD1 (6 bases). The germline V gene encodes CDR1 SGHTA and CDR2 FQGNSA. This CDR3 has 16 residues. V lost 3 bases and J 0 bases, leaving 12 bases between the germline ends. CDR3 sequence reads: CASSFDRLSSYNEQFF. The CDR3 coding sequence is TGTGCCAGCAGCTTCGACAGGCTGAGCTCCTACAATGAGCAGTTCTTC.

The chain is built from TRBV4-1 and TRBJ2-5; D is undetermined. Trimming shortened V by 0 bases and J by 5 bases, and 22 bases separated the two germline ends. CDR1 MGHRA and CDR2 YSYEKL come from the germline V gene. This CDR3 contains 18 residues. The CDR3 is CASSQDLGTGPHEETQYF. The CDR3 DNA reads TGCGCCAGCAGCCAAGACCTAGGAACCGGGCCCCATGAGGAGACCCAGTACTTC.

The CDR3 sequence is CASGSTSGGDNEQFF. CDR3 in DNA: TGTGCTAGTGGTTCGACTAGCGGGGGAGACAATGAGCAGTTCTTC. The chain links TRBV12-5 to TRBJ2-1, with 12 nucleotides matching TRBD2. The CDR3 spans 15 residues. Germline V gene sequence: CDR1 LGHNT, CDR2 FRNRAP. The trim removed 4 bases at V and 5 bases at J, leaving 3 bases unmatched.

The rearrangement links TRBV7-9 to TRBJ1-1, with D maybe TRBD1 (6 bases). CDR1 is SEHNR, CDR2 FQNEAQ, per germline (reference sequence). This CDR3 comprises 14 residues. Trimming shortened V by 3 bases and J by 5 bases, and 13 bases separated the two germline ends. CDR3 in amino acids: CASSLSNRETEAFF. In DNA, the CDR3 is TGTGCCAGCAGCTTGTCGAACAGGGAAACTGAAGCTTTCTTT.

The chain employs TRBV28 and TRBJ2-2; 7 positions agree with TRBD2. The germline CDR1 and CDR2 sequences are MDHEN and SYDVKM. The junction had 12 bases not matched to a gene; V was cut back by 7 bases and J by 4 bases. The CDR3 is 16 amino acids. CDR3: CASTRKGGRGTGELFF. CDR3 in DNA: TGTGCCAGCACCCGTAAAGGCGGGAGAGGCACCGGGGAGCTGTTTTTT.

The chain recombines TRBV2 with TRBJ1-2, with 9 bases that match TRBD1. Looked up from germline, CDR1 is SNHLY and CDR2 is FYNNEI. Trimming took 7 bases from V and 5 from J; bases not matched to a gene: 5. The CDR3 consists of 13 residues. CDR3 region: CASKRGTGYGYTF. The CDR3 nucleotides are TGTGCCAGCAAAAGGGGGACAGGGTATGGCTACACCTTC.

This clone was seen just once. This sequence joins TRBV2 and TRBJ1-2, with 10 bases aligning to TRBD1. CDR1 and CDR2 from the germline V gene are SNHLY and FYNNEI. The CDR3 has 15 residues. Trimming at V came to 7 bases and at J to 2 bases, leaving 7 bases not matched to a gene. CDR3 residues: CASKDRGSDNYGYTF. CDR3 in DNA: TGTGCCAGCAAGGACAGGGGGTCCGACAACTATGGCTACACCTTC.

J is TRBJ1-1 and V is TRBV9, with TRBD1 matching 10 bases. Losses at the gene ends were 4 bases for V and 4 bases for J; bases not matched to a gene: 7. CDR1 is SGDLS, CDR2 YYNGEE, per germline. This CDR3 has 15 amino acids. The CDR3: CASSRGQGQGTEAFF. Here the CDR3 DNA reads TGTGCCAGCAGCCGGGGACAGGGGCAAGGCACTGAAGCTTTCTTT.

J is TRBJ2-1 and V is TRBV4-3, with D perhaps TRBD1 or TRBD2 (5 bases each). This CDR3 has 13 residues. The germline gives CDR1 LGHNA, CDR2 YSLEER. V lost 9 bases, J lost 8 bases, and 17 bases lay in between. The DNA of the CDR3 is TGCGCCAGTGGGGCGGGTTTCGTGGATGAGCAGTTCTTC. It encodes CASGAGFVDEQFF.

This chain links TRBV28 with TRBJ2-7; no clear D gene. CDR3 length equals 13 residues. Trimming cost V 7 bases and J 1 base, with 11 bases left between them. Germline CDR1 MDHEN, CDR2 SYDVKM. CDR3 residues: CASTGSPSYEQYF. In DNA, the CDR3 is TGTGCCAGCACGGGCAGCCCTTCCTACGAGCAGTACTTC.

The V and J genes are TRBV6-5 and TRBJ2-1; 9 bases agree with TRBD1. CDR1 and CDR2 from the germline V gene are MNHEY and SVGAGI. Trimming cost V 4 bases and J 0 bases; bases outside gene matches: 1. The CDR3 length is 15 residues. CDR3 nucleotides: TGTGCCAGCAGTTGGGGACAGGGCTCCTACAATGAGCAGTTCTTC. Protein product: CASSWGQGSYNEQFF.

CDR3 protein: CASSLGSDTLYEQYF. CDR3 DNA sequence: TGTGCCAGCAGCTTAGGTAGTGACACACTATACGAGCAGTACTTC. The gene calls are TRBV7-6 and TRBJ2-7; D gene ambiguous. V was cut by 1 base and J by 4 bases, with 14 bases left in between. CDR1 and CDR2 from the germline V gene are SGHVS and FNYEAQ. CDR3 size: 15 residues.

This sequence joins TRBV2 and TRBJ2-2; 8 bases line up with TRBD2. CDR3 length equals 15 residues. V was clipped by 6 bases and J by 6 bases; unmatched bases: 9. CDR1 is SNHLY, CDR2 FYNNEI, per germline. Written as DNA, the CDR3 is TGTGCCAGCAGCGCTCCGGGGGGGCCTCCCGGGGAGCTGTTTTTT. Translated: CASSAPGGPPGELFF.

This rearrangement joins TRBV5-1 to TRBJ2-3, with TRBD2 identical over 10 bases. V shed 4 bases, J shed 4 bases, and the junction held 15 bases outside the gene matches. The CDR3 consists of 18 residues. The germline gives CDR1 SGHRS, CDR2 YFSETQ. CDR3 amino acids: CASSPGAPAGGKADTQYF. CDR3 DNA: TGCGCCAGCAGCCCCGGGGCGCCAGCGGGAGGGAAGGCAGATACGCAGTATTTT.

The rearrangement links TRBV6-5 to TRBJ2-7; 9 positions match TRBD2. The CDR3 sequence is 14 residues long. After removal of 10 bases from V and 0 bases from J, the junction contained 7 bases not matched to a gene. Germline V CDR1 and CDR2: MNHEY, SVGAGI. DNA for the CDR3: TGTGCCACCACAAGCGGGGGGACCTCCTACGAGCAGTACTTC. It codes for CATTSGGTSYEQYF.